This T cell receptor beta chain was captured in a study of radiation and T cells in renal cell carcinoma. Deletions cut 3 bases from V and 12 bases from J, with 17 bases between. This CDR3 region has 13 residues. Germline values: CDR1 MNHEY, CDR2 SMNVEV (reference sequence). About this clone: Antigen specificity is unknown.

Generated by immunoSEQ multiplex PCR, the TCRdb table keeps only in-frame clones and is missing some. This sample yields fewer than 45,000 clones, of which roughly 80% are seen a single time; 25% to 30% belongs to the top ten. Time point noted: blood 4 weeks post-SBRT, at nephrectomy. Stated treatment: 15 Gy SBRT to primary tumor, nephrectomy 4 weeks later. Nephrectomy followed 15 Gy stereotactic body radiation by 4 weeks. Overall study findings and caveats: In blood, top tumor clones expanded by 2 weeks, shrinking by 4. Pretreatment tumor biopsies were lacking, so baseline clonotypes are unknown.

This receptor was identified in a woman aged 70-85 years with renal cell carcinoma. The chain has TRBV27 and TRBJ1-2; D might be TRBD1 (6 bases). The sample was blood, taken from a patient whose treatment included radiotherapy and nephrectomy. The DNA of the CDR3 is TGTGCCAGCAGTTTCAGTCGGGGGCTCGAGGACACCTTC. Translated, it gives CASSFSRGLEDTF.